The next 28 T cell receptor beta chains were all read from a single sample in a study of blood T cell repertoires in COVID-19. The method was immunoSEQ multiplex PCR; TCRdb's version includes in-frame clones alone and lacks a portion of them. The data contain roughly 51,000 clones, around 90% of them singletons. Sequencing was done on a sample of peripheral blood. All receptors come from a man aged 45-65 years with active COVID-19.

In DNA, the CDR3 is TGCGCCAGCAGTGACGGGGGAGAGCAGTACTTC. Residues: CASSDGGEQYF. This chain links TRBV10-2 with TRBJ2-7, with D perhaps TRBD2 (6 bases). Trimming shortened V by 3 bases and J by 7 bases, and 7 bases separated the two germline ends. CDR1 is WSHSY, CDR2 SAAADI, per germline. CDR3 length equals 11 residues.

V gene TRBV3-1 (or the pseudogene TRBV3-2) combines with J gene TRBJ1-1; D might be TRBD1 (5 bases). Germline CDR1 and CDR2: LGHDT and YNNKEL (reference sequence). The CDR3 consists of 14 residues. V was clipped by 1 base and J by 6 bases, with 12 bases between them. CDR3 nucleotides: TGTGCCAGCAGCCAAGGGGGGGGAACGGCTGAAGCTTTCTTT. Protein: CASSQGGGTAEAFF.

The J gene is TRBJ1-5, the V gene TRBV18, with unresolved D. Trimming took 3 bases from V and 4 from J, leaving 7 bases between them. The germline CDR1 and CDR2 sequences are KGHSH and LQKENI. The CDR3 loop spans 13 amino acids. For the CDR3, the DNA is TGTGCCAGCTCACCCCTTAGTAATCAGCCCCAGCATTTT. Its protein product is CASSPLSNQPQHF.

This rearrangement joins TRBV19 to TRBJ1-2; unclear D gene. V was trimmed by 10 bases and J by 4 bases, leaving 13 bases between them. Germline V CDR1 and CDR2: LNHDA, SQIVND (reference sequence). This CDR3 has 12 amino acids. The CDR3 nucleotides are TGTGCCACCCTCGGGTTTGGCTATGGCTACACCTTC. The encoded protein is CATLGFGYGYTF.

The V and J genes are TRBV3-1 (or the pseudogene TRBV3-2) and TRBJ2-7; D ambiguous. Trimming pared 1 base from V and 7 bases from J, leaving 5 bases between. The CDR3 extends over 11 amino acids. CDR1 and CDR2 (germline): LGHDT, YNNKEL (reference sequence). CDR3 protein: CASSQAREQYF. In DNA, the CDR3 is TGTGCCAGCAGCCAAGCTCGGGAGCAGTACTTC.

The chain is built from TRBV7-9 and TRBJ2-3; 8 bases agree with TRBD2. Trimming removed 2 bases from V and 2 bases from J; junction bases left unmatched: 6. Germline values: CDR1 SEHNR, CDR2 FQNEAQ (reference sequence). This CDR3 is built from 16 residues. The chain's CDR3 is CASSLWGSGVTDTQYF. For the CDR3, the DNA is TGTGCCAGCAGCTTATGGGGTAGCGGGGTCACAGATACGCAGTATTTT. Complete variable domain (other parts from reference TRBV7-9 and TRBJ2-3): DTGVSQNPRHKITKRGQNVTFRCDPISEHNRLYWYRQTLGQGPEFLTYFQNEAQLEKSRLLSDRFSAERPKGSFSTLEIQRTEQGDSAMYLCASSLWGSGVTDTQYFGPGTRLTVL.

This clone came up once. This chain links TRBV19 with TRBJ2-7, with 8 bases identical to TRBD2. The length of the CDR3 is 14 residues. Germline-derived CDR1 and CDR2 are LNHDA and SQIVND (reference sequence). Germline trimming cut 10 bases from V and 4 bases from J; bases unmatched to any gene: 12. In nucleotides, the CDR3 is TGTGCCACCCAGCCGTCGAGCGGGAGTTACGAGCAGTACTTC. Translating gives CATQPSSGSYEQYF.

The gene calls are TRBV3-1 (or the pseudogene TRBV3-2) and TRBJ2-7; 11 nucleotides match TRBD2. The CDR3 length is 16 residues. The V and J ends lost 4 bases and 2 bases, in that order; junction bases with no gene match: 7. Germline values: CDR1 LGHDT, CDR2 YNNKEL (reference sequence). The CDR3: CASSLLTSGATYEQYF. CDR3 DNA: TGTGCCAGCAGCCTCTTGACTAGCGGGGCCACCTACGAGCAGTACTTC.

V is TRBV30 and J is TRBJ2-2, with 8 bases identical to TRBD1. With 4 bases clipped from V and 1 base from J, the junction kept 8 bases outside the gene matches. This CDR3 has 16 residues. Per the germline V gene, CDR1 is GTSNPN and CDR2 is SVGIG (reference sequence). The CDR3 coding sequence is TGTGCCTGGAAATTCCCCGGGACAGGGAACACCGGGGAGCTGTTTTTT. It specifies CAWKFPGTGNTGELFF.

V gene TRBV7-9 combines with J gene TRBJ2-1, with TRBD2 identical over 9 bases. V trimming: 11 bases; J trimming: 2 bases; junction bases outside the gene matches: 7. The V gene's germline CDR1 is SEHNR and CDR2 FQNEAQ (reference sequence). The CDR3 covers 14 residues. CDR3 loop: CALPAGGPYNEQFF. CDR3 nucleotides: TGTGCCTTACCGGCGGGGGGGCCCTACAATGAGCAGTTCTTC.

This chain joins TRBV3-1 (or the pseudogene TRBV3-2) and TRBJ2-1; 7 positions match TRBD2. CDR1 and CDR2 from the germline V gene are LGHDT and YNNKEL (reference sequence). V gave up 1 base and J gave up 10 bases; unmatched junction bases: 7. The CDR3 loop spans 14 amino acids. CDR3 nucleotides: TGTGCCAGCAGCCAAGGCCCAACTAGCGACGAGCAGTTCTTC. Translated: CASSQGPTSDEQFF.

This clone was detected once. The rearrangement joins TRBV5-1 to TRBJ1-2; 9 nucleotides align to TRBD1. The CDR3 totals 14 residues. Germline CDR1 reads SGHRS; CDR2 reads YFSETQ. V gave up 3 bases and J gave up 5 bases; unmatched junction bases: 5. CDR3 protein: CASSSEGQGYGYTF. CDR3 bases: TGCGCCAGCAGCTCAGAAGGACAGGGGTATGGCTACACCTTC.

The chain uses TRBV11-2 and TRBJ2-1, with D perhaps matching TRBD2 (5 bases). This CDR3 has 15 residues. The germline V gene encodes CDR1 SGHAT and CDR2 FQNNGV. Trimming left V 5 bases short and J 6 bases short, with 17 bases between. This CDR3 is CASSLNGLGGNEQFF. The CDR3 DNA reads as TGTGCCAGCAGCCTCAACGGGTTAGGAGGCAATGAGCAGTTCTTC.

V and J are TRBV9 and TRBJ1-3; a weak D match, TRBD1 (5 bases). CDR1 is SGDLS, CDR2 YYNGEE, per germline. CDR3 length equals 16 residues. The germline V and J ends were trimmed by 3 bases and 0 bases, with 13 bases remaining between them. CDR3 protein: CASSGVGRGSGNTIYF. CDR3 sequence (DNA): TGTGCCAGCAGCGGGGTCGGTAGGGGCTCTGGAAACACCATATATTTT.

V is TRBV24-1 and J is TRBJ2-1; 9 positions match TRBD1. V dropped 6 bases and J dropped 4; count of bases not matched to a gene: 6. Germline V lookup: CDR1 KGHDR, CDR2 SFDVKD. There are 15 residues in the CDR3. This CDR3 is CATSQQGAGYNEQFF. The CDR3, as DNA: TGTGCCACCAGTCAACAGGGGGCAGGGTACAATGAGCAGTTCTTC.

This chain links TRBV6-2 or TRBV6-3 with TRBJ2-3, with 9 nucleotides matching TRBD2. There are 16 residues in the CDR3. The trim removed 2 bases at V and 5 bases at J, leaving 8 bases unmatched. CDR1 is MNHEY and CDR2 is SVGEGT in the germline V gene. The CDR3 spells CASSYTGGGAGDTQYF. CDR3 DNA: TGTGCCAGCAGTTACACTGGCGGGGGGGCCGGAGATACGCAGTATTTT.

J is TRBJ2-5 and V is TRBV5-1; 7 bases fit TRBD2. Trimming at V came to 0 bases and at J to 1 base, leaving 9 bases not matched to a gene. CDR3 length: 17 amino acids. CDR1 is SGHRS and CDR2 is YFSETQ in the germline V gene. This chain's CDR3 is CASSLGGFSGPQETQYF. CDR3 in DNA: TGCGCCAGCAGCTTGGGGGGGTTTAGCGGGCCCCAAGAGACCCAGTACTTC.

This chain connects TRBV18 to TRBJ2-7; TRBD1 matches at 9 bases. Germline V gene data show CDR1 as KGHSH and CDR2 as LQKENI. V gave up 3 bases and J gave up 0 bases; unmatched junction bases: 3. This CDR3 comprises 15 residues. CDR3 DNA: TGTGCCAGCTCACCTGGGACAGGGTACTCCTACGAGCAGTACTTC. Protein product: CASSPGTGYSYEQYF.

The chain recombines TRBV9 with TRBJ2-3; D gene ambiguous. Per the germline V gene, CDR1 is SGDLS and CDR2 is YYNGEE. Trimming removed 1 base from V and 3 bases from J, with 12 bases in between. This CDR3 comprises 15 residues. DNA of the CDR3: TGTGCCAGCAGCGTATCCCTAGATAAGACAGATACGCAGTATTTT. Amino acid sequence: CASSVSLDKTDTQYF. The whole variable domain, remainder taken from reference TRBV9 and TRBJ2-3, is DSGVTQTPKHLITATGQRVTLRCSPRSGDLSVYWYQQSLDQGLQFLIQYYNGEERAKGNILERFSAQQFPDLHSELNLSSLELGDSALYFCASSVSLDKTDTQYFGPGTRLTVL.

This chain links TRBV2 with TRBJ2-5; 7 nucleotides agree with TRBD1. The CDR3 has 15 amino acids. After removal of 7 bases from V and 5 bases from J, the junction contained 13 bases not matched to a gene. CDR1 SNHLY and CDR2 FYNNEI come from the germline V gene. In nucleotides, the CDR3 is TGTGCCAGCATCGAGGGACAGACAAGGTGGGAGACCCAGTACTTC. It yields the protein CASIEGQTRWETQYF. Full variable domain (remainder filled in from reference TRBV2 and TRBJ2-5): EPEVTQTPSHQVTQMGQEVILRCVPISNHLYFYWYRQILGQKVEFLVSFYNNEISEKSEIFDDQFSVERPDGSNFTLKIRSTKLEDSAMYFCASIEGQTRWETQYFGPGTRLLVL.

The chain links TRBV25-1 to TRBJ2-2, with no clear D. The CDR3 totals 13 residues. Germline lookup yields CDR1 MGHDK and CDR2 SYGVNS. Trimming cost V 5 bases and J 4 bases, with 8 bases left between them. The CDR3 sequence is CASSTGSTGELFF. The CDR3 region has the DNA TGTGCCAGCAGTACCGGGTCCACCGGGGAGCTGTTTTTT.

CDR3 protein: CASSPLDPRGGDTQYF. In DNA form, the CDR3 reads TGTGCCAGCAGCCCGCTCGATCCACGGGGAGGGGATACGCAGTATTTT. The chain links TRBV7-2 to TRBJ2-3; 7 nucleotides match TRBD2. The CDR3 runs 16 residues. The germline gives CDR1 SGHTA, CDR2 FQGNSA. V was clipped by 5 bases and J by 6 bases; unmatched bases: 14.

The gene calls are TRBV6-1 and TRBJ1-4, with 7 bases lining up with TRBD1. CDR3 length: 14 residues. Germline CDR1 MNHNS, CDR2 SASEGT. The V segment lost 2 bases and the J segment 13 bases; nucleotides outside the gene matches: 10. In DNA form, the CDR3 reads TGTGCCAGCAGTGAATCGGCCGGGGACAGTCGACTGTTTTTT. It yields the protein CASSESAGDSRLFF.

The chain combines TRBV9 with TRBJ2-3; 10 bases are a match to TRBD2. This CDR3 spans 15 amino acids. After removal of 1 base from V and 6 bases from J, the junction contained 5 bases not matched to a gene. CDR1 is SGDLS and CDR2 is YYNGEE in the germline V gene. In DNA, the CDR3 is TGTGCCAGCAGCGTAACGAGCGGGAGGGGGGATACGCAGTATTTT. Translating it yields CASSVTSGRGDTQYF.

This clone has just a few counts. This same CDR3 is encoded by further DNA sequences in the sample. The gene calls are TRBV3-1 (or the pseudogene TRBV3-2) and TRBJ1-1; 7 bases map to TRBD1. This CDR3 has 15 amino acids. Per the germline V gene, CDR1 is LGHDT and CDR2 is YNNKEL (reference sequence). Losses at the gene ends were 4 bases for V and 2 bases for J; bases not matched to a gene: 7. The CDR3 is CASSRPGTANTEAFF. The CDR3 region has the DNA TGTGCCAGCAGCCGTCCCGGGACAGCTAACACTGAAGCTTTCTTT.

The V and J genes are TRBV7-9 and TRBJ1-4, with a possible D match to TRBD1 (5 bases). The CDR3 has 14 amino acids. Trimming left V 3 bases short and J 7 bases short, with 12 bases between. Germline V lookup: CDR1 SEHNR, CDR2 FQNEAQ (reference sequence). The CDR3 loop reads CASSLGQGGEKLFF. In DNA, the CDR3 is TGTGCCAGCAGCTTGGGCCAGGGTGGTGAAAAACTGTTTTTT.

For this clone: Other DNA sequences in this sample translate to the same CDR3. The chain links TRBV19 to TRBJ2-7; weak D call: TRBD2 (6 bases). Germline V CDR1 and CDR2: LNHDA, SQIVND (reference sequence). This CDR3 has 15 residues. V lost 3 bases to trimming and J lost 2 bases, with 14 bases between them. Here the CDR3 reads CASSMGLGLPYEQYF. CDR3 nucleotides: TGTGCCAGTAGTATGGGGCTGGGACTCCCCTACGAGCAGTACTTC.

The chain has TRBV4-1 and TRBJ2-4; D is perhaps TRBD2 (5 bases). The CDR3 has 17 amino acids. V shed 1 base and J shed 0 bases, with 13 bases lying between them. Germline CDR1 is MGHRA and CDR2 is YSYEKL. This CDR3 is CASSQVVIGLAKNIQYF. The DNA for the CDR3 is TGCGCCAGCAGCCAAGTAGTGATAGGACTAGCCAAAAACATTCAGTACTTC.